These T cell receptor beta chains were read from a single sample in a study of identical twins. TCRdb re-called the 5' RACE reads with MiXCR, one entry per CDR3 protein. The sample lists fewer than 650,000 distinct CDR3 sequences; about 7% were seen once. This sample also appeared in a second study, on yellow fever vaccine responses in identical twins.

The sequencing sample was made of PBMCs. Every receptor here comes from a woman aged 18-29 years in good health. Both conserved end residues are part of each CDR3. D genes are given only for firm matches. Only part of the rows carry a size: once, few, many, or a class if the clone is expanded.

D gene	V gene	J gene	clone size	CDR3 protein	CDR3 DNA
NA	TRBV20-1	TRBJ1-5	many	CSAKQTSNQPQHF	TGCAGTGCTAAGCAGACTAGCAATCAGCCCCAGCATTTT
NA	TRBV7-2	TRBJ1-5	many	CASSLIQGNQPQHF	TGTGCCAGCAGCTTAATCCAGGGCAATCAGCCCCAGCATTTT
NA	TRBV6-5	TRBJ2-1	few	CASSSGVGSSYNEQFF	TGTGCCAGCAGTTCCGGAGTGGGTAGTTCCTACAATGAGCAGTTCTTC
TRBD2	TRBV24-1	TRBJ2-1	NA	CATSDSRTSGRAGHEQFF	TGTGCCACCAGTGACTCTAGGACTAGCGGGAGGGCCGGCCATGAGCAGTTCTTC
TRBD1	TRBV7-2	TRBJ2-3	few	CASSVGQAGTDTQYF	TGTGCCAGCAGCGTGGGACAGGCGGGCACAGATACGCAGTATTTT
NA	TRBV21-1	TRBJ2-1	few	CASSKVRNNEQFF	TGTGCCAGCAGCAAGGTCCGGAACAATGAGCAGTTCTTC
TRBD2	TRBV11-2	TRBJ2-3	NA	CASSLVVPELAGVVWDTQYF	TGTGCCAGCAGCTTAGTCGTGCCGGAACTAGCGGGAGTGGTGTGGGATACGCAGTATTTT
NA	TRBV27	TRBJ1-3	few	CASSSLEGLVAGNTIYF	TGTGCCAGCAGTTCGCTAGAAGGGCTGGTCGCTGGAAACACCATATATTTT
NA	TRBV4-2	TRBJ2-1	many	CASSARLGLTEQFF	TGTGCCAGCAGCGCCAGACTGGGTTTAACTGAGCAGTTCTTC
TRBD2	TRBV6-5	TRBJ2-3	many	CASSYRLAGNTDTQYF	TGTGCCAGCAGTTACCGACTAGCGGGAAACACAGATACGCAGTATTTT
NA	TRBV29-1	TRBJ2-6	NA	CSAADSGANVLTF	TGCAGCGCCGCGGACTCTGGGGCCAACGTCCTGACTTTC
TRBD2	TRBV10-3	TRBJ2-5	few	CAIRSGTSGSVRETQYF	TGTGCCATCAGAAGCGGGACTAGCGGGTCCGTGCGGGAGACCCAGTACTTC
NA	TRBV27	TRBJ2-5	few	CASSLGWTAEETQYF	TGTGCCAGCAGTTTAGGCTGGACAGCTGAAGAGACCCAGTACTTC
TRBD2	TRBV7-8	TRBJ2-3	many	CASSNTPGLLSDTQYF	TGTGCCAGCAGCAACACGCCGGGACTACTATCGGATACGCAGTATTTT
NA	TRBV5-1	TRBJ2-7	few	CASSLVVEGYEQYF	TGCGCCAGCAGCTTGGTGGTCGAGGGCTACGAGCAGTACTTC
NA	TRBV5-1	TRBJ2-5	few	CASSLAPLITETQYF	TGCGCCAGCAGCTTGGCTCCACTGATAACGGAGACCCAGTACTTC
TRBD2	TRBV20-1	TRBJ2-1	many	CSARVGTSGNHEQFF	TGCAGTGCTAGAGTGGGGACTAGCGGGAACCATGAGCAGTTCTTC
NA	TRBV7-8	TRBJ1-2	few	CASSATPGLKSGYTF	TGTGCCAGCAGCGCAACGCCGGGACTCAAGAGCGGCTACACCTTC
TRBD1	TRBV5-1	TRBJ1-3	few	CASSFLGQGPGNTIYF	TGCGCCAGCAGCTTCCTTGGACAGGGACCTGGAAACACCATATATTTT
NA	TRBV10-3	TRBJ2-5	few	CAISEVLSFQETQYF	TGTGCCATCAGTGAGGTCCTCTCTTTTCAAGAGACCCAGTACTTC
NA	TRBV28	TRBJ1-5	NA	CASSRFREPQHF	TGTGCCAGCAGCCGCTTTAGAGAGCCCCAGCATTTT
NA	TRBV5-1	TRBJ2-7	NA	CAWGVGTFTYEQYF	TGCGCCTGGGGGGTAGGAACTTTCACCTACGAGCAGTACTTC
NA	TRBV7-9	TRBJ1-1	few	CASSPRHYDTEAFF	TGTGCCAGCAGCCCGCGACATTATGACACTGAAGCTTTCTTT
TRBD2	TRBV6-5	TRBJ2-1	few	CASSYSTASGSGEQFF	TGTGCCAGCAGTTACTCGACGGCTAGCGGGAGCGGTGAGCAGTTCTTC
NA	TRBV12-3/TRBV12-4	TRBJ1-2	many	CASSLRGPNYGYTF	TGTGCCAGCAGCCTTCGGGGCCCTAACTATGGCTACACCTTC
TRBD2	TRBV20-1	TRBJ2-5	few	CSARVGTSGGTQYF	TGCAGTGCTAGGGTCGGGACTAGCGGTGGGACCCAGTACTTC
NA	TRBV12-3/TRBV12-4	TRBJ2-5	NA	CASREGQQETQYF	TGTGCCAGCAGGGAAGGACAGCAAGAGACCCAGTACTTC
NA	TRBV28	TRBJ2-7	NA	CASSTSGGRSSYEQYF	TGTGCCAGCAGTACCTCTGGGGGACGCAGCTCCTACGAGCAGTACTTC